These T cell receptor beta chains were read from a single sample in a study of PD-L1 blockade in urothelial cancer. Using immunoSEQ multiplex PCR, the repertoire was profiled, and TCRdb retains in-frame clones only, with some absent. The sample shows around 66,000 clones, about 81% of them seen only once. This sample comprised PBMCs, obtained around atezolizumab (anti-PD-L1) treatment. The receptors come from an older man with urothelial cancer. Each CDR3 is given with its conserved first and last residue. A D gene is named only where the DNA matches it firmly. The size entry is marked missing in some rows and otherwise reads once, few, many or a size class.

v_gene	d_gene	j_gene	abundance	CDR3nt	CDR3aa
TRBV7-2	TRBD2	TRBJ2-1	NA	TGTGCCAGCAGCTCTAGCGGCCTCTCCTACAATGAGCAGTTCTTC	CASSSSGLSYNEQFF
TRBV25-1	NA	TRBJ1-5	NA	TGTGCCAGCAGTGAATCTAAGTGGGACACCCAGCCCCAGCATTTT	CASSESKWDTQPQHF
TRBV4-1	TRBD2	TRBJ2-7	NA	TGCGCCAGCAGCCAGACCGAACTAGCGACCTACTCCTACGAGCAGTACTTC	CASSQTELATYSYEQYF
TRBV4-1	NA	TRBJ2-1	NA	TGCGCCAGCAGCCAGGCTAGGACAGAGAGATACTACAATGAGCAGTTCTTC	CASSQARTERYYNEQFF
TRBV6-5	NA	TRBJ2-7	NA	TGTGCCACCCTCCTTAGATCCGGGTCCTACGAGCAGTACTTC	CATLLRSGSYEQYF
TRBV25-1	TRBD2	TRBJ2-7	NA	TGTGCCAGCAGTGATTGGACTAGCGGGAGGAGCTCCTACGAGCAGTACTTC	CASSDWTSGRSSYEQYF
TRBV2	NA	TRBJ1-2	NA	TGTGCCAGCAGTGAAGGAAAGGACAGCTATGGCTACACCTTC	CASSEGKDSYGYTF
TRBV7-9	NA	TRBJ2-1	NA	TGTGCCAGCAGCTTAGATGTTAGCGGTAGTTACAATGAGCAGTTCTTC	CASSLDVSGSYNEQFF
TRBV27	NA	TRBJ1-3	few	TGTGCCAGCAGTCGCTCTCTATCAAGCTCTGGAAACACCATATATTTT	CASSRSLSSSGNTIYF
TRBV7-6	NA	TRBJ2-3	NA	TGTGCCAGCAGCTCCTCGAGATGGACTAGCACAGATACGCAGTATTTT	CASSSSRWTSTDTQYF
TRBV10-3	NA	TRBJ2-6	NA	TGTGCCATCAGTGAGGTCTCCGAGGGTGGGGCCAACGTCCTGACTTTC	CAISEVSEGGANVLTF
TRBV27	NA	TRBJ1-1	NA	TGTGCCAGCAGTGCTACCCGGGACACATACAACACTGAAGCTTTCTTT	CASSATRDTYNTEAFF
TRBV4-3	NA	TRBJ2-1	NA	TGCGCCAGCAGCCAAGTCCGGGACTCGCGGAATGAGCAGTTCTTC	CASSQVRDSRNEQFF
TRBV6-5	TRBD1	TRBJ1-1	NA	TGTGCCAGCAGTAAGACAGGGGGCCTCAATACTGAAGCTTTCTTT	CASSKTGGLNTEAFF
TRBV4-3	TRBD2	TRBJ2-1	NA	TGCGCCAGCAGCCAAGATCGGGGACTAGCAGATGAGCAGTTCTTC	CASSQDRGLADEQFF
TRBV6-1	NA	TRBJ1-5	NA	TGTGCCAGCAGTGAAAACAACGTCCGGCCCCAGCATTTT	CASSENNVRPQHF
TRBV13	TRBD1	TRBJ1-1	NA	TGTGCCAGCAGCTTCCCTACAGGGGGAACTGAAGCTTTCTTT	CASSFPTGGTEAFF
TRBV19	NA	TRBJ1-1	medium-sized	TGTGCCAGTAGTTGGCTGGTGGGCTCTGAAGCTTTCTTT	CASSWLVGSEAFF